Following are 19 T cell receptor beta chains from one sample sequenced in a study of long-term antiretroviral therapy in people with HIV (dated 2022 in TCRdb). The immunoSEQ hsTCRB v3.0 assay was used at survey level resolution for TRB variable region sequencing. TCRdb obtained this table from immuneACCESS and retained in-frame rearrangements with V and J assigned. These tables miss some clones; where compared with another copy, unresolved V genes account for less than half of the shortfall, and the remainder is unexplained. This sample holds fewer than 30,000 clones; 79% were observed only once. Jointly, the top ten make up roughly 10% of the sample. The specimen comprised unsorted PBMCs, sampled 2.1 years after starting antiretroviral therapy. Receptors were obtained from a man between 25 and 39 years old with HIV.

The chain employs TRBV28 and TRBJ1-5; D is uncertain. This CDR3 is built from 16 residues. Deletions cut 3 bases from V and 0 bases from J, with 12 bases between. Germline CDR1 and CDR2: MDHEN and SYDVKM. CDR3 DNA: TGTGCCAGCAGTTTCACAGAGAAATATAGCAATCAGCCCCAGCATTTT. Amino acids: CASSFTEKYSNQPQHF.

Only a few counts were recorded for this clone. The chain employs TRBV6-1 and TRBJ1-4; 7 nucleotides match TRBD1. The length of the CDR3 is 18 residues. Trimming took 0 bases from V and 4 from J; bases not matched to a gene: 11. The germline V gene encodes CDR1 MNHNS and CDR2 SASEGT. CDR3 DNA: TGTGCCAGCAGTGAAGCGCTTCTAACAGGGGCTAGTAATGAAAAACTGTTTTTT. Translation gives CASSEALLTGASNEKLFF.

This chain links TRBV30 with TRBJ2-2; maybe TRBD1 (6 bases). This CDR3 spans 13 amino acids. The V and J ends lost 2 bases and 5 bases respectively, with 9 bases between them. CDR1 is GTSNPN, CDR2 SVGIG, per germline (reference sequence). DNA for the CDR3: TGTGCCTGGAGTCCCAGGGGTACCGGGGAGCTGTTTTTT. Translation gives CAWSPRGTGELFF.

The chain is built from TRBV7-8 and TRBJ2-2; D gene unclear. V lost 7 bases to trimming and J lost 4 bases, with 7 bases between them. This CDR3 spans 12 amino acids. Per the germline V gene, CDR1 is SGHVS and CDR2 is FQNEAQ. CDR3 protein: CASTASTGELFF. DNA of the CDR3: TGTGCCAGCACAGCCAGCACCGGGGAGCTGTTTTTT.

The V gene is TRBV5-1, the J gene TRBJ1-1, with 9 bases fitting TRBD1. With 4 bases clipped from V and 0 bases from J, the junction kept 7 bases outside the gene matches. Per germline, CDR1 SGHRS and CDR2 YFSETQ. The CDR3 covers 16 residues. Here the CDR3 reads CASSPTGGFLNTEAFF. The CDR3 nucleotides read TGCGCCAGCAGCCCGACAGGGGGGTTTTTGAACACTGAAGCTTTCTTT.

V usage is TRBV28 and J usage is TRBJ2-7; 9 bases are shared with TRBD2. There are 16 residues in the CDR3. V shed 4 bases, J shed 3 bases, and the junction held 10 bases outside the gene matches. Germline CDR1 and CDR2: MDHEN and SYDVKM. In nucleotides, the CDR3 is TGTGCCAGCAGTTCCATGACCGGGACTAGCCACTACGAGCAGTACTTC. Translation gives CASSSMTGTSHYEQYF.

The genes are TRBV28 and TRBJ2-7, with TRBD2 matching over 8 bases. This CDR3 region has 14 residues. Germline loops: CDR1 MDHEN, CDR2 SYDVKM. Trimming cost V 4 bases and J 5 bases; bases outside gene matches: 7. CDR3 sequence: CASSSPRSGNEQYF. The CDR3 nucleotides are TGTGCCAGCAGTTCTCCCCGTAGCGGGAACGAGCAGTACTTC. The full variable domain, with the rest looked up from reference TRBV28 and TRBJ2-7, is DVKVTQSSRYLVKRTGEKVFLECVQDMDHENMFWYRQDPGLGLRLIYFSYDVKMKEKGDIPEGYSVSREKKERFSLILESASTNQTSMYLCASSSPRSGNEQYFGPGTRLTVT.

The chain combines TRBV30 with TRBJ1-6; D gene uncertain. Germline V CDR1 and CDR2: GTSNPN, SVGIG (reference sequence). CDR3 length: 15 amino acids. With 4 bases removed from V and 11 bases from J, the gap between germline ends came to 21 bases. The CDR3 sequence is CAWIGFRTPGTPLHF. The CDR3 coding sequence is TGTGCCTGGATAGGCTTCCGTACCCCCGGGACACCCCTCCACTTT.

The chain is built from TRBV5-4 and TRBJ2-7, with TRBD2 matching 9 bases. CDR1 is SGHNT, CDR2 YYREEE, per germline (reference sequence). The ends lost 3 bases at V and 6 bases at J; junction bases unmatched: 7. This CDR3 spans 14 amino acids. The CDR3 DNA sequence: TGTGCCAGCAGCTCGCCGCGGGAGGGCCGCGAGCAGTACTTC. Amino acids: CASSSPREGREQYF.

The chain links TRBV7-8 to TRBJ2-2, with D hard to call. Trimming removed 9 bases from V and 6 bases from J, with 11 bases in between. Germline assignment: CDR1 SGHVS and CDR2 FQNEAQ. The CDR3 spans 12 residues. CDR3 in DNA: TGTGCCAGTGGGCTGGGTCCCGGGGAGCTGTTTTTT. Residues: CASGLGPGELFF.

This clone has only one observation. The chain is built from TRBV2 and TRBJ2-7, with D hard to call. Germline CDR1 SNHLY, CDR2 FYNNEI. Trimming took 3 bases from V and 2 from J, leaving 5 bases between them. CDR3 length: 12 amino acids. The CDR3 region is CASSERTYEQYF. DNA of the CDR3: TGTGCCAGCAGTGAGCGAACCTACGAGCAGTACTTC.

The chain employs TRBV21-1 and TRBJ2-5; the table gives TRBD2 as D, unverified against the DNA. TRBV21-1 is a pseudogene segment. The CDR3 loop spans 18 amino acids. Here the CDR3 reads CASSKVCPKHSIQETQYF. CDR3 in DNA: TGTGCCAGCAGCAAAGTTTGTCCGAAGCACTCTATCCAAGAGACCCAGTACTTC.

The chain employs TRBV9 and TRBJ2-2; D is uncertain. The CDR3 has 12 amino acids. V gave up 0 bases and J gave up 6 bases, with 3 bases separating them. The germline V gene encodes CDR1 SGDLS and CDR2 YYNGEE. The CDR3 region is CASSVAPGELFF. In DNA, the CDR3 is TGTGCCAGCAGCGTAGCCCCCGGGGAGCTGTTTTTT.

V is TRBV7-9 and J is TRBJ2-6; 7 bases map to TRBD1. Losses at the gene ends were 4 bases for V and 3 bases for J; bases not matched to a gene: 9. Germline V gives CDR1 SEHNR, CDR2 FQNEAQ (reference sequence). The CDR3 is 17 amino acids. CDR3 DNA sequence: TGTGCCAGCAGCTCATTAGGACAGGCAGATGGGGCCAACGTCCTGACTTTC. Translation gives CASSSLGQADGANVLTF.

The V gene is TRBV5-8, the J gene TRBJ2-1, with 12 bases fitting TRBD2. The germline V gene encodes CDR1 SGHTS and CDR2 YDEGEE. Unmatched junction bases numbered 8, after V lost 4 bases and J lost 9 bases. The length of the CDR3 is 15 residues. The chain's CDR3 is CASSRRLAGAGEQFF. CDR3 sequence (DNA): TGTGCCAGCAGCCGTCGACTAGCGGGAGCGGGTGAGCAGTTCTTC.

This chain uses TRBV5-1 with TRBJ2-2; D remains ambiguous. Per germline, CDR1 SGHRS and CDR2 YFSETQ. This CDR3 contains 13 residues. V lost 4 bases to trimming and J lost 0 bases, with 4 bases between them. The CDR3 spells CASSPSNTGELFF. DNA of the CDR3: TGCGCCAGCAGCCCATCGAACACCGGGGAGCTGTTTTTT.

DNA of the CDR3: TGTGCCAGCAGTGAATACGCGGGACTACCATCCTACAATGAGCAGTTCTTC. Its protein is CASSEYAGLPSYNEQFF. The chain recombines TRBV25-1 with TRBJ2-1; 7 bases are a match to TRBD2. The V gene's germline CDR1 is MGHDK and CDR2 SYGVNS. V lost 0 bases, J lost 1 base, and 6 bases stayed unmatched. The CDR3 covers 17 residues.

By sample fraction, this clone is medium-sized. The chain recombines TRBV7-9 with TRBJ1-5; D is unclear. The V end was cut by 2 bases, the J end by 2 bases, with 10 bases between. Per germline, CDR1 SEHNR and CDR2 FQNEAQ (reference sequence). This CDR3 contains 15 residues. DNA of the CDR3: TGTGCCAGCAGCTTATCGGGTCCGGGCAATCAGCCCCAGCATTTT. This encodes CASSLSGPGNQPQHF.

This clone was counted between two and nine times. V gene TRBV10-3 combines with J gene TRBJ1-3; no firm D call. The CDR3 has 12 residues. Per germline, CDR1 ENHRY and CDR2 SYGVKD. V was clipped by 9 bases and J by 4 bases, with 10 bases between them. The CDR3 DNA follows: TGTGCCATACCTGGAGAAGGAAACACCATATATTTT. Amino acids: CAIPGEGNTIYF.